These 2 T cell receptor beta chains share one sample of origin, sequenced in a study of OX40 agonist ivuxolimab in advanced cancers. Profiled with immunoSEQ multiplex PCR; TCRdb holds only in-frame clones, not every one. The data show about 46,000 clones, 88% seen once. Here the sequenced sample was CD4+ or CD8+ T cells sorted from blood, taken in a trial of the OX40 agonist ivuxolimab. Receptors originate from an adult with an advanced solid tumor such as melanoma, head and neck, liver or kidney cancer.

In this sample, this clone turned up once. The genes are TRBV19 and TRBJ2-3; no firm D call. This CDR3 spans 12 amino acids. The V end was cut by 0 bases, the J end by 4 bases, with 2 bases between. Germline-derived CDR1 and CDR2 are LNHDA and SQIVND (reference sequence). CDR3 in amino acids: CASSIDADTQYF. The CDR3 DNA is TGTGCCAGTAGTATAGATGCAGATACGCAGTATTTT.

V usage is TRBV21-1 and J usage is TRBJ2-7. TRBV21-1 is a pseudogene. This CDR3 comprises 16 residues. This CDR3 is CASSVTPTSNSYEQYF. CDR3 DNA sequence: TGTGCCAGCAGCGTAACCCCGACCAGCAACTCGTACGAGCAGTACTTC.